The 21 T cell receptor beta chains below come from one sample, sequenced in a study of T cells in Graves' hyperthyroidism and ophthalmopathy. RNA transcripts served as the template for amplifying TCR beta CDR3 regions. First-round RT-PCR with HTBI primers amplified the TCR CDR3 region. Each CDR3 protein is one row after TCRdb ran MiXCR on the multiplex PCR reads. The data show some 620,000 distinct CDR3 sequences, around 15% seen once. Sequenced: blood. These TCRs come from a woman in her twenties or thirties with Graves' hyperthyroidism.

This clonotype was counted between two and nine times. This may stem from a read error, because a much larger clone lies one nucleotide away. This chain uses TRBV28 with TRBJ2-5, with D unresolved. CDR3 length equals 13 residues. Germline CDR1 reads MDHEN; CDR2 reads SYDVKM. CDR3 loop: CAGSFRSKETQYF. CDR3 bases: TGTGCCGGCAGTTTTAGAAGTAAAGAGACCCAGTACTTC.

This clonotype was picked up many times. This sequence joins TRBV6-2 or TRBV6-3 and TRBJ2-2, with no clear D. Germline V gene data show CDR1 as MNHEY and CDR2 as SVGEGT. V lost 8 bases, J lost 0 bases, and 13 bases lay in between. The CDR3 extends over 15 amino acids. In nucleotides, the CDR3 is TGTGCCAGCCGCCGGATGGGGTCGAACACCGGGGAGCTGTTTTTT. This codes for CASRRMGSNTGELFF.

In regard to this clonotype: It may be a read error: a sequence one base away is much more abundant. V is TRBV20-1 and J is TRBJ2-7; weak D call: TRBD2 (5 bases). V was shortened by 3 bases and J by 3 bases, with 12 bases between the two germline ends. The CDR3 consists of 13 residues. Germline V lookup: CDR1 DFQATT, CDR2 SNEGSKA (reference sequence). In nucleotides, the CDR3 is TGCAGTGCTAGGAGCGGCGCTATCTACGAGCAGTACTTC. Its translation: CSARSGAIYEQYF.

This clonotype came up many times. The gene calls are TRBV11-2 and TRBJ2-7, with 13 nucleotides matching TRBD2. J lost 3 bases, V lost 5 bases, and 4 bases had no gene match. Germline CDR1 is SGHAT and CDR2 is FQNNGV. The CDR3 is made up of 15 amino acids. CDR3 in amino acids: CASSTWTSGSYEQYF. CDR3 DNA: TGTGCCAGCAGCACTTGGACTAGCGGGAGCTACGAGCAGTACTTC.

This clonotype was counted a few times. The chain employs TRBV11-3 and TRBJ1-6; possible D gene TRBD1, 5 bases. Deletions cut 8 bases from V and 8 bases from J, with 13 bases between. This CDR3 has 13 amino acids. Germline values: CDR1 SGHNT, CDR2 YENEEA. In nucleotides, the CDR3 is TGTGCCAGCGGGGATCGGGGGGATTCACCCCTCCACTTT. Its translation: CASGDRGDSPLHF.

The chain combines TRBV9 with TRBJ2-5; D possibly corresponds to TRBD1 (5 bases). The germline V and J ends were trimmed by 3 bases and 2 bases, with 14 bases remaining between them. CDR3 size: 15 residues. Per germline, CDR1 SGDLS and CDR2 YYNGEE. The CDR3 DNA reads as TGTGCCAGCAGCGCAAACGCTCAGGGACAAGAGACCCAGTACTTC. Its protein is CASSANAQGQETQYF.

The chain couples TRBV6-1 to TRBJ1-5; D is unresolved. The CDR3 loop spans 13 amino acids. Germline assignment: CDR1 MNHNS and CDR2 SASEGT. V was trimmed by 7 bases and J by 5 bases, leaving 12 bases between them. CDR3 region: CASNSWTDQPQHF. Here the CDR3 DNA reads TGTGCCAGCAACTCATGGACTGATCAGCCCCAGCATTTT.

In this sample, this clonotype turned up many times. The chain has TRBV11-2 and TRBJ2-3; TRBD1 or TRBD2 may be the D gene (5 bases each). V lost 5 bases and J 2 bases, leaving 17 bases between the germline ends. The CDR3 extends over 16 amino acids. CDR1 and CDR2 (germline): SGHAT, FQNNGV. This CDR3 reads CASSPGTEVPTDTQYF. CDR3 sequence (DNA): TGTGCCAGCAGCCCCGGGACCGAAGTCCCCACAGATACGCAGTATTTT.

This clonotype showed up many times. The rearrangement links TRBV12-3 or TRBV12-4 to TRBJ1-5, with D maybe TRBD1 (5 bases). This CDR3 has 13 amino acids. Trimming shortened V by 3 bases and J by 5 bases, and 8 bases separated the two germline ends. CDR3 DNA: TGTGCCAGCAGTTTTCGGGGGGATCAGCCCCAGCATTTT. Translating gives CASSFRGDQPQHF.

CDR3 coding DNA: TGTGCCAGCAGAATCAACACGGGGGCCGTGGGGGAAAAACTGTTTTTT. It encodes CASRINTGAVGEKLFF. The gene calls are TRBV7-8 and TRBJ1-4; D perhaps matches TRBD1 (6 bases). This CDR3 contains 16 residues. From germline, CDR1 is SGHVS and CDR2 FQNEAQ. The V and J ends lost 6 bases and 8 bases respectively, with 22 bases between them.

The V call is TRBV10-3, the J call TRBJ1-2, with 10 nucleotides matching TRBD1. Looked up from germline, CDR1 is ENHRY and CDR2 is SYGVKD. J lost 6 bases, V lost 5 bases, and 9 bases had no gene match. This CDR3 region has 15 residues. The DNA of the CDR3 is TGTGCCATCAGTAACTACGGGACAGGGGCCAATGGCTACACCTTC. It encodes CAISNYGTGANGYTF.

This clonotype showed up just a few times. The chain links TRBV27 to TRBJ1-5; 8 bases align to TRBD1. The ends lost 6 bases at V and 7 bases at J; junction bases unmatched: 8. The CDR3 loop spans 14 amino acids. Germline loops: CDR1 MNHEY, CDR2 SMNVEV (reference sequence). In nucleotides, the CDR3 is TGTGCCAGCAGCCAAGACAGGGGAAAGCAGCCCCAGCATTTT. Translated, it gives CASSQDRGKQPQHF.

The sample holds a few counts of this clonotype. This rearrangement joins TRBV20-1 to TRBJ2-3, with TRBD2 matching over 9 bases. CDR3 length: 15 residues. The junction had 5 bases not matched to a gene; V was cut back by 0 bases and J by 4 bases. Germline lookup yields CDR1 DFQATT and CDR2 SNEGSKA (reference sequence). The chain's CDR3 is CSARDLGLAADTQYF. DNA for the CDR3: TGCAGTGCTAGAGATCTGGGACTAGCAGCAGATACGCAGTATTTT.

This clonotype was seen at least ten times. The chain couples TRBV3-1 to TRBJ1-1; maybe TRBD1 (5 bases). The germline V gene encodes CDR1 LGHDT and CDR2 YNNKEL (reference sequence). The CDR3 spans 15 residues. Trimming pared 10 bases from V and 2 bases from J, leaving 20 bases between. The CDR3 DNA is TGTGCCACTTGTTCGGGGGGACGCGGAAACACTGAAGCTTTCTTT. Translation gives CATCSGGRGNTEAFF.

In this sample, this clonotype turned up many times. This chain links TRBV28 with TRBJ2-7; TRBD2 might be the D (6 bases). The CDR3 consists of 15 residues. CDR1 is MDHEN and CDR2 is SYDVKM in the germline V gene. Trimming stripped 3 bases from V and 0 bases from J, with 12 bases between. This chain's CDR3 is CASSFYVLASYEQYF. CDR3 nucleotide sequence: TGTGCCAGCAGTTTTTACGTACTAGCCTCCTACGAGCAGTACTTC.

This clonotype showed up many times. The J gene is TRBJ1-5, the V gene TRBV19; perhaps TRBD1 as D (5 bases). V was pared by 4 bases and J by 7 bases, with 11 bases between. This CDR3 is built from 13 residues. CDR1 is LNHDA, CDR2 SQIVND, per germline (reference sequence). CDR3 sequence reads: CASSTRDRQPQHF. In DNA, the CDR3 is TGTGCCAGTAGTACCCGGGACCGACAGCCCCAGCATTTT.

This chain links TRBV20-1 with TRBJ2-3; TRBD2 aligns across 10 bases. The CDR3 length is 16 residues. CDR1 and CDR2 from the germline V gene are DFQATT and SNEGSKA (reference sequence). V dropped 2 bases and J dropped 2; count of bases not matched to a gene: 7. CDR3 in amino acids: CSARPIAGGNTDTQYF. As DNA, the CDR3 is TGCAGTGCTAGACCAATAGCGGGAGGAAACACAGATACGCAGTATTTT.

V usage is TRBV25-1 and J usage is TRBJ2-1, with 9 bases that match TRBD2. This CDR3 has 14 residues. Losses at the gene ends were 8 bases for V and 12 bases for J; bases not matched to a gene: 14. Germline V gene sequence: CDR1 MGHDK, CDR2 SYGVNS. CDR3 residues: CASVRAGGPRWQFF. The CDR3 nucleotides are TGTGCCAGCGTACGAGCGGGAGGTCCGAGATGGCAGTTCTTC.

This clonotype has at least ten counts. The V call is TRBV10-3, the J call TRBJ1-5, with D unresolved. The CDR3 sequence is 13 residues long. The V end was cut by 6 bases, the J end by 6 bases, with 12 bases between. Germline V gene lookup returns CDR1 ENHRY and CDR2 SYGVKD. CDR3 coding DNA: TGTGCCATCAGCCCGGACGTTGGTCAGCCCCAGCATTTT. This codes for CAISPDVGQPQHF.

The chain uses TRBV20-1 and TRBJ2-7, with 11 bases lining up with TRBD2. After removal of 4 bases from V and 3 bases from J, the junction contained 5 bases not matched to a gene. This CDR3 is 14 amino acids long. The germline V gene encodes CDR1 DFQATT and CDR2 SNEGSKA (reference sequence). Written as DNA, the CDR3 is TGCAGTGCTAATAGCGGGAGGGCCGACTACGAGCAGTACTTC. It yields the protein CSANSGRADYEQYF.

This chain links TRBV27 with TRBJ2-7; TRBD2 aligns across 8 bases. Losses at the gene ends were 5 bases for V and 5 bases for J; bases not matched to a gene: 23. The CDR3 sequence is 19 residues long. Looked up from germline, CDR1 is MNHEY and CDR2 is SMNVEV (reference sequence). CDR3 residues: CASSGMNMGREVGWDEQYF. Written as DNA, the CDR3 is TGTGCCAGCAGTGGGATGAATATGGGGCGGGAGGTCGGGTGGGACGAGCAGTACTTC.